This T cell receptor beta chain was observed in a study of vaccination effects on CD4 cells after COVID-19. Study conclusions and caveats: Only a few convalescent patients and no early post-infection timepoints featured in the study.

The data were produced by immunoSEQ multiplex PCR, yet TCRdb's version contains in-frame clones alone and is incomplete. The sample lists roughly 60,000 clones, 70% occurring once. Prior to sequencing, the ViraFEST assay stimulated PBMC with viral peptide pools, which expanded the antigen-specific CD4+ T cells. The authors isolated CD4+ T cells after roughly 10 days of culture. In the vaccine recipients, nucleocapsid antibodies were negative and there was no prior SARS-CoV-2 infection. Cells had half their medium changed to IL-2 medium on days 3 and 7. Remarks on this clone: Antigen: not known.

This sequence was found in a human donor who received a COVID-19 vaccine. The sequences come from CD4+ T cells from PBMCs cultured with SARS-CoV-2 spike peptides, collected before COVID-19 vaccination.

CDR3 amino acids: CASSLVRLRYNEQFF. The CDR3 nucleotides are TGTGCCAGCAGCTTAGTGAGGTTACGCTACAATGAGCAGTTCTTC. The V and J genes are TRBV7-2 and TRBJ2-1, with D unclear. V gave up 1 base and J gave up 3 bases, with 10 bases separating them. This CDR3 has 15 amino acids. Germline V gene sequence: CDR1 SGHTA, CDR2 FQGNSA.